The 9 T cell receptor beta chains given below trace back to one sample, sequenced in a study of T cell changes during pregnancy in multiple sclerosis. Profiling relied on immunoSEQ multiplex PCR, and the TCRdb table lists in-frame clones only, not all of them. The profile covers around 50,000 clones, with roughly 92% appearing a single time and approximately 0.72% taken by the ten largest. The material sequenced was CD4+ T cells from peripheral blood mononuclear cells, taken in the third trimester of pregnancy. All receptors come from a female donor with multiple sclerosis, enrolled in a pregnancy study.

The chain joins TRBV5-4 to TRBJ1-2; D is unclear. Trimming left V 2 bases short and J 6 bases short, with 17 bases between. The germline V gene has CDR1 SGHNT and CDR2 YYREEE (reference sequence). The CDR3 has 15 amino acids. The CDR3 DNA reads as TGTGCCAGCAGCTTCTCCCCGATAGTTGCCCATGGCTACACCTTC. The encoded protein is CASSFSPIVAHGYTF. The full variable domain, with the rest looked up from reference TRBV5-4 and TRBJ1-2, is ETGVTQSPTHLIKTRGQQVTLRCSSQSGHNTVSWYQQALGQGPQFIFQYYREEENGRGNFPPRFSGLQFPNYSSELNVNALELDDSALYLCASSFSPIVAHGYTFGSGTRLTVV.

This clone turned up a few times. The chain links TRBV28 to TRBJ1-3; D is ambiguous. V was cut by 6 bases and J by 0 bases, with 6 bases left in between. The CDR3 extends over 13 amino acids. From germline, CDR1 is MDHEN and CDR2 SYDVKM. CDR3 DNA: TGTGCCAGCAGGGTCAGCTCTGGAAACACCATATATTTT. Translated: CASRVSSGNTIYF.

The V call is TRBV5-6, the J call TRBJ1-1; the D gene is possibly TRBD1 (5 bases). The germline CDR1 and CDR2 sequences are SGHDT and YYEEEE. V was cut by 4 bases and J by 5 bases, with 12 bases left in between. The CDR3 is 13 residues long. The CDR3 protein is CASSARQNTEAFF. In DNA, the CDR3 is TGTGCCAGCAGCGCTCGACAGAATACTGAAGCTTTCTTT.

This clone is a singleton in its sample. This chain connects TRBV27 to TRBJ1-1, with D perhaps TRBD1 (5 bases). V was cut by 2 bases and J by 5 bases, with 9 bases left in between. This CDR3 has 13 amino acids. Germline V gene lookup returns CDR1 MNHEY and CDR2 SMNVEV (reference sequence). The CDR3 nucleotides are TGTGCCAGCAGTTTAGGGGCCTGGACTGAAGCTTTCTTT. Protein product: CASSLGAWTEAFF.

CDR3 nucleotides: TGTGCCAGCAGCTTACACGGACTAGTTGAGCAGTACTTC. It translates to CASSLHGLVEQYF. The chain recombines TRBV7-8 with TRBJ2-7, with 7 bases lining up with TRBD2. V lost 2 bases, J lost 7 bases, and 5 bases stayed unmatched. Germline assignment: CDR1 SGHVS and CDR2 FQNEAQ. The CDR3 is 13 residues long.

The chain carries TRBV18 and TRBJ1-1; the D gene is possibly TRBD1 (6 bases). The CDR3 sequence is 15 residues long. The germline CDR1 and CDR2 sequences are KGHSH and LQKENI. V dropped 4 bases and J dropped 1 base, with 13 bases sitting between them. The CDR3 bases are TGTGCCAGCTCACGTACTGCAGGGGCGAACACTGAAGCTTTCTTT. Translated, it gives CASSRTAGANTEAFF.

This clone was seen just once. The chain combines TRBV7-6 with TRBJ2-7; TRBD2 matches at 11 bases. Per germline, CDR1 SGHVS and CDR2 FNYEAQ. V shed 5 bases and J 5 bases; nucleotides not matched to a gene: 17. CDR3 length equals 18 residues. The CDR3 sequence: CASSPTTRIAGGPDEQYF. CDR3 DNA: TGTGCCAGCAGCCCAACAACTAGGATAGCGGGAGGGCCAGACGAGCAGTACTTC.

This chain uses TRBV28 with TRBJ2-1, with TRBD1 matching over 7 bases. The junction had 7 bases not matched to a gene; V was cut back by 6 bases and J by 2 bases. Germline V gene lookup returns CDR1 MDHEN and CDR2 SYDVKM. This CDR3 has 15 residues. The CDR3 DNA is TGTGCCAGCAGGTCCGACAGGGTTGCCTACAATGAGCAGTTCTTC. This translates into CASRSDRVAYNEQFF.

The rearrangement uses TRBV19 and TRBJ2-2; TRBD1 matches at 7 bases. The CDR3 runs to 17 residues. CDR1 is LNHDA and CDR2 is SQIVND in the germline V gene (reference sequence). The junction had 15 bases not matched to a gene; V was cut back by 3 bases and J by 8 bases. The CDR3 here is CASSMARGLTTLGELFF. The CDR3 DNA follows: TGTGCCAGTAGTATGGCGAGGGGGCTGACTACCTTGGGGGAGCTGTTTTTT.